The 7 T cell receptor beta chains below were found in one sample sequenced in a study of T cell responses to AZD1222 COVID-19 vaccine. The assay was immunoSEQ multiplex PCR, and TCRdb's table has in-frame clones only and misses some. The data show about 59,000 clones, around 83% seen once. The specimen comprised peripheral blood, sampled on day 0 of AZD1222 vaccination. These receptors originate from an adult in good health.

The CDR3 nucleotides read TGTGCCAGCAGCGAGGCTGCGGGGCGGTACTATGGCTACACCTTC. Amino acid sequence: CASSEAAGRYYGYTF. The rearrangement links TRBV6-5 to TRBJ1-2; TRBD1 is a possible D gene (5 bases). This CDR3 is built from 15 residues. Trimming took 6 bases from V and 3 from J, leaving 17 bases between them. The V gene's germline CDR1 is MNHEY and CDR2 SVGAGI.

J is TRBJ1-4 and V is TRBV27; D is undetermined. From germline, CDR1 is MNHEY and CDR2 SMNVEV (reference sequence). V dropped 10 bases and J dropped 4 bases, with 16 bases sitting between them. The CDR3 is 14 residues long. The CDR3 DNA reads TGTGCCACCCGCCGGGCGCTGATTAATGAAAAACTGTTTTTT. Translated: CATRRALINEKLFF.

This clone has only a few counts. The genes are TRBV4-2 and TRBJ2-2; tentatively, D is TRBD2 (6 bases). Germline lookup yields CDR1 LGHNA and CDR2 YNFKEQ. V gave up 0 bases and J gave up 0 bases, with 14 bases separating them. This CDR3 is 18 amino acids long. CDR3 sequence (DNA): TGTGCCAGCAGCCAAGATCGGGTCGGCGGGGCGAACACCGGGGAGCTGTTTTTT. Translation: CASSQDRVGGANTGELFF.

As concerns this clone: The identical CDR3 is also encoded by other nucleotide sequences in the sample. This chain joins TRBV5-1 and TRBJ2-5, with TRBD1 identical over 9 bases. This CDR3 contains 15 residues. The ends lost 0 bases at V and 5 bases at J; junction bases unmatched: 5. Germline V gene sequence: CDR1 SGHRS, CDR2 YFSETQ. CDR3 DNA: TGCGCCAGCAGCTTGGGGGACAGGGAATTGGAGACCCAGTACTTC. It translates to CASSLGDRELETQYF.

This rearrangement joins TRBV4-2 to TRBJ1-1; weak D call: TRBD1 (6 bases). Per germline, CDR1 LGHNA and CDR2 YNFKEQ. Trimming took 0 bases from V and 7 from J, leaving 9 bases between them. The CDR3 is 13 amino acids. The CDR3 region has the DNA TGTGCCAGCAGCCAAGACAGGGGAGTTGAAGCTTTCTTT. Amino acid sequence: CASSQDRGVEAFF.

V and J are TRBV5-8 and TRBJ1-5; D call uncertain. Trimming removed 4 bases from V and 11 bases from J, with 10 bases in between. Germline lookup yields CDR1 SGHTS and CDR2 YDEGEE. This CDR3 comprises 11 residues. CDR3 in amino acids: CASSTGVAQHF. The DNA for the CDR3 is TGTGCCAGCAGCACCGGGGTAGCCCAGCATTTT.

The chain has TRBV9 and TRBJ1-6, with D possibly being TRBD1 (5 bases). The length of the CDR3 is 18 residues. CDR1 and CDR2 (germline): SGDLS, YYNGEE. Trimming removed 0 bases from V and 8 bases from J, with 21 bases in between. The CDR3 loop is CASSVGDGRRRGDSPLHF. The CDR3 DNA follows: TGTGCCAGCAGCGTAGGGGACGGACGGCGGCGAGGGGATTCACCCCTCCACTTT.